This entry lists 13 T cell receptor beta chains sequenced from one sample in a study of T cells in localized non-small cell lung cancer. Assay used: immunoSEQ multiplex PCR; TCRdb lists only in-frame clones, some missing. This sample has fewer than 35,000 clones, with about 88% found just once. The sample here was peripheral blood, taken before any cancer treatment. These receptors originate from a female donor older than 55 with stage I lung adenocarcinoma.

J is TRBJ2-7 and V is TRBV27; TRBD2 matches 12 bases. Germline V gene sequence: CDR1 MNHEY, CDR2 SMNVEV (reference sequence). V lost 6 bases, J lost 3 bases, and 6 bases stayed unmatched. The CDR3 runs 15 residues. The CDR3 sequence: CASSPSGGGFYEQYF. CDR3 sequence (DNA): TGTGCCAGCAGCCCTAGCGGGGGGGGTTTCTACGAGCAGTACTTC.

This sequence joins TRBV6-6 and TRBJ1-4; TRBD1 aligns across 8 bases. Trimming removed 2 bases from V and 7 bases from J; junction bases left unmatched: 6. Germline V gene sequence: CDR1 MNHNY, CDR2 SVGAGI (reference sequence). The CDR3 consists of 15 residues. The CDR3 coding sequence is TGTGCCAGCAGTTACCGTCGGACAGGGAGTGAAAAACTGTTTTTT. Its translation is CASSYRRTGSEKLFF.

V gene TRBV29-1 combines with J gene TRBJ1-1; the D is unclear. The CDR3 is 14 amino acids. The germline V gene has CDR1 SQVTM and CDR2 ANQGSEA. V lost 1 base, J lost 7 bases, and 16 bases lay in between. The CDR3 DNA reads TGCAGCGTTGAAGCCTCCACCTCGACGAGTGAAGCTTTCTTT. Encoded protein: CSVEASTSTSEAFF.

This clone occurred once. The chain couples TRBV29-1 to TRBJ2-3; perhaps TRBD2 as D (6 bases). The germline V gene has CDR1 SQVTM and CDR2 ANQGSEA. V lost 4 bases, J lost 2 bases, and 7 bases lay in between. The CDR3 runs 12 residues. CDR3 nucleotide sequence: TGCAGCGTTGGGCGGGACACAGATACGCAGTATTTT. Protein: CSVGRDTDTQYF.

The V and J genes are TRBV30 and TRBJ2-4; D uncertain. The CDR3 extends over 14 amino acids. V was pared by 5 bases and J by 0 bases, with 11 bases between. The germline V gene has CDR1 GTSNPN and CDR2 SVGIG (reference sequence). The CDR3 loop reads CAWANVLAKNIQYF. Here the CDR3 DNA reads TGTGCCTGGGCGAACGTACTAGCCAAAAACATTCAGTACTTC. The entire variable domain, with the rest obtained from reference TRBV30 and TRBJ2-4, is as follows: SQTIHQWPATLVQPVGSPLSLECTVEGTSNPNLYWYRQAAGRGLQLLFYSVGIGQISSEVPQNLSASRPQDRQFILSSKKLLLSDSGFYLCAWANVLAKNIQYFGAGTRLSVL.

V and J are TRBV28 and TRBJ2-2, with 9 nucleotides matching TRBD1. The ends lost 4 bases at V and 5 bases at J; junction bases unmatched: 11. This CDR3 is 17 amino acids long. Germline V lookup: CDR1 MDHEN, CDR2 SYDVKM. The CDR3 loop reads CASSWDRARGWTGELFF. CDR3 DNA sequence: TGTGCCAGCAGTTGGGACAGGGCCCGTGGATGGACCGGGGAGCTGTTTTTT.

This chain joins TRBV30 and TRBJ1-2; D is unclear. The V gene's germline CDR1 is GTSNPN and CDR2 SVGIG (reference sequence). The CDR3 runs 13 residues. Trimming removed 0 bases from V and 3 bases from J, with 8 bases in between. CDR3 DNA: TGTGCCTGGAGTGTGGGAACAGACTATGGCTACACCTTC. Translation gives CAWSVGTDYGYTF.

The CDR3 is CAWSAGTGNQPQHF. For the CDR3, the DNA is TGTGCCTGGAGTGCCGGGACAGGGAATCAGCCCCAGCATTTT. The genes are TRBV30 and TRBJ1-5; TRBD1 matches 9 bases. Germline assignment: CDR1 GTSNPN and CDR2 SVGIG (reference sequence). CDR3 length: 14 residues. The V and J ends lost 1 base and 4 bases, in that order; junction bases with no gene match: 2.

CDR3 in amino acids: CASSVTGQNTEAFF. CDR3 nucleotides: TGCGCCAGCAGCGTGACGGGACAGAACACTGAAGCTTTCTTT. The rearrangement uses TRBV5-1 and TRBJ1-1; a possible D gene is TRBD1 (6 bases). Per germline, CDR1 SGHRS and CDR2 YFSETQ. CDR3 size: 14 residues. Deletions cut 4 bases from V and 1 base from J, with 11 bases between.

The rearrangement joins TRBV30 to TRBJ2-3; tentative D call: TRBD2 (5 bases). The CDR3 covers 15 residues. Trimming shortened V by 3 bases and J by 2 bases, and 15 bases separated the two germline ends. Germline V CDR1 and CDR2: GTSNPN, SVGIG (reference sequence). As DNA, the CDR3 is TGTGCCTGGAGACCCCAATCGGGGTTCACAGATACGCAGTATTTT. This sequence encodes CAWRPQSGFTDTQYF.

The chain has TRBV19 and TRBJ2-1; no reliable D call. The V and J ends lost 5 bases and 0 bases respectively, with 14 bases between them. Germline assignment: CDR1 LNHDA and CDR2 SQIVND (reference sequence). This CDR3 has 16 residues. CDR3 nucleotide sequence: TGTGCCAGTAGTTCCCTCGTGGGAAGCTCCTACAATGAGCAGTTCTTC. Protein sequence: CASSSLVGSSYNEQFF.

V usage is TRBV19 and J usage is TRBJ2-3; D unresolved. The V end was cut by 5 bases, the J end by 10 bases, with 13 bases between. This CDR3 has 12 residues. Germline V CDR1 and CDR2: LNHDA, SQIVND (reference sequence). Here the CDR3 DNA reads TGTGCCAGTAGTCCCGTTGTGGGGTCGCAGTATTTT. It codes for CASSPVVGSQYF. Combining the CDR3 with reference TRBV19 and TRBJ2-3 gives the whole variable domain DGGITQSPKYLFRKEGQNVTLSCEQNLNHDAMYWYRQDPGQGLRLIYYSQIVNDFQKGDIAEGYSVSREKKESFPLTVTSAQKNPTAFYLCASSPVVGSQYFGPGTRLTVL.

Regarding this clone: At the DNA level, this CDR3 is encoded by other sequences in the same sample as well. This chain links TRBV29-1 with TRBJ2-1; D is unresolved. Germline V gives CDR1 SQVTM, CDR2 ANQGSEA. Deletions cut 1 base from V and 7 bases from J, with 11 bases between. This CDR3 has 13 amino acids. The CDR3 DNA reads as TGCAGCGTTGAAGGATGGACCCTAAATGAGCAGTTCTTC. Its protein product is CSVEGWTLNEQFF.